The T cell receptor beta chain described here comes from a study of identical twins. General study points: Beta clonotypes that were abundant in cord blood contained fewer insertions, a pattern absent from memory repertoires.

This clonotype was recorded many times. Its antigen is still unknown. TCRdb reprocessed the 5' RACE reads via MiXCR and lists one record per CDR3 protein. The sample shows 600,000 to 800,000 distinct CDR3 sequences, 21% of them seen only once. Trimming pared 4 bases from V and 5 bases from J, leaving 20 bases between. From germline, CDR1 is LGHNA and CDR2 YNFKEQ. The CDR3 runs to 16 residues. These data also featured in a second study, about T cells expressing NK-cell markers. That publication notes: Seven HCMV-seropositive donors and one seronegative donor made up the eight sequenced donors. Sorting in several experiments was restricted by an anti-gamma-delta TCR antibody to alpha-beta TCR T cells.

The sample taken for sequencing was PBMCs. The chain is built from TRBV4-2 and TRBJ2-5; the D gene is possibly TRBD2 (7 bases). The clonotype was recovered from a woman aged 18-29 years in good health. The CDR3 loop is CASSLRRGGLGETQYF. The CDR3 DNA sequence: TGTGCCAGCAGCCTCCGGAGGGGGGGCCTCGGGGAGACCCAGTACTTC.